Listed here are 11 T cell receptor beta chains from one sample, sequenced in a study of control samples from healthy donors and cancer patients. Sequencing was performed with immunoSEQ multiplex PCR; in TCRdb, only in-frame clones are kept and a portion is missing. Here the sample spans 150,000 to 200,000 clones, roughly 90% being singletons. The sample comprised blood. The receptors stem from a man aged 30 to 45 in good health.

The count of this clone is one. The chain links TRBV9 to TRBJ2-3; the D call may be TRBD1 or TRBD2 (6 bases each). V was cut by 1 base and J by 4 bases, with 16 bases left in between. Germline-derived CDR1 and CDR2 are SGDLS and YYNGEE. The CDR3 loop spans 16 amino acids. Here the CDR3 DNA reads TGTGCCAGCAGCGTATTGGATCGGGGGCCCTCAGATACGCAGTATTTT. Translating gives CASSVLDRGPSDTQYF. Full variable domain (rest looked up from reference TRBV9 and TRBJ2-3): DSGVTQTPKHLITATGQRVTLRCSPRSGDLSVYWYQQSLDQGLQFLIQYYNGEERAKGNILERFSAQQFPDLHSELNLSSLELGDSALYFCASSVLDRGPSDTQYFGPGTRLTVL.

The chain's CDR3 is CASSPSAGTYSYNEQFF. CDR3 in DNA: TGTGCCAGCAGTCCTTCGGCCGGGACCTACTCCTACAATGAGCAGTTCTTC. This rearrangement joins TRBV9 to TRBJ2-1; D possibly uses TRBD1 or TRBD2 (5 bases each). CDR3 length: 17 residues. Trimming cost V 5 bases and J 0 bases, with 18 bases left between them. The germline V gene encodes CDR1 SGDLS and CDR2 YYNGEE.

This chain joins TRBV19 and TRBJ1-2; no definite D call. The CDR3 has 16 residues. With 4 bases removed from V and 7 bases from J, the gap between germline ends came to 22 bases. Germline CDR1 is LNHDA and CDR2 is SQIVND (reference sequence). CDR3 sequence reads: CASSSPPGFGSGGYTF. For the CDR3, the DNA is TGTGCCAGTAGTAGCCCCCCGGGGTTCGGTTCAGGTGGCTACACCTTC.

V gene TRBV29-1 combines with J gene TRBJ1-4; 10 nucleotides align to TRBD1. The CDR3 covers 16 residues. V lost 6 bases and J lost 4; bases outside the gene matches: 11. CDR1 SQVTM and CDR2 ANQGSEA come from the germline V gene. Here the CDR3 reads CSVGPGQGLGNEKLFF. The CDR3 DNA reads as TGCAGCGTCGGACCGGGACAGGGGCTTGGTAATGAAAAACTGTTTTTT.

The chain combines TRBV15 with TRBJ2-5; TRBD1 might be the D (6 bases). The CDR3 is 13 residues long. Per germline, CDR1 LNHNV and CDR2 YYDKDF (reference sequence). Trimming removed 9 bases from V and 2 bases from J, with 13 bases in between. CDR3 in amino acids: CATRVGQQETQYF. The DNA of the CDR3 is TGTGCCACGCGAGTGGGACAACAAGAGACCCAGTACTTC. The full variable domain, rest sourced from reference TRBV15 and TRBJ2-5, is DAMVIQNPRYQVTQFGKPVTLSCSQTLNHNVMYWYQQKSSQAPKLLFHYYDKDFNNEADTPDNFQSRRPNTSFCFLDIRSPGLGDTAMYLCATRVGQQETQYFGPGTRLLVL.

CDR3 sequence reads: CASSVVEKGMATF. CDR3 DNA sequence: TGTGCCAGCAGCGTAGTAGAGAAGGGAATGGCCACCTTC. The rearrangement links TRBV9 to TRBJ1-2; D remains ambiguous. Trimming took 0 bases from V and 13 from J, leaving 16 bases between them. The CDR3 spans 13 residues. CDR1 and CDR2 (germline): SGDLS, YYNGEE.

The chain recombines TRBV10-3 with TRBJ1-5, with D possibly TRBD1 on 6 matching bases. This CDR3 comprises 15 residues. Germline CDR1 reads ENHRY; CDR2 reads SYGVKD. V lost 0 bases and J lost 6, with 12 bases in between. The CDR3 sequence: CAISESGGAGQPQHF. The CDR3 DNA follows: TGTGCCATCAGTGAGTCGGGGGGGGCTGGTCAGCCCCAGCATTTT.

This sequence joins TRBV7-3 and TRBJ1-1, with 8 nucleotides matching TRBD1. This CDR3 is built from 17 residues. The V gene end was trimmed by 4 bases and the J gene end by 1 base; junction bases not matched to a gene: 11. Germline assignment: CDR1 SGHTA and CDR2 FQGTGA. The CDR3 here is CASSSSPTGTGNTEAFF. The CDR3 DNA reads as TGTGCCAGCAGCTCATCTCCTACAGGGACAGGGAACACTGAAGCTTTCTTT.

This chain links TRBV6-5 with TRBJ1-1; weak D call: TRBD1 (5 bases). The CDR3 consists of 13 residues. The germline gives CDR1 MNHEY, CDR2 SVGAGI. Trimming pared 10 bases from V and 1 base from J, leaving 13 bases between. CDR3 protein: CAIQLDRNTEAFF. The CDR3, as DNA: TGTGCCATACAGCTTGACAGGAACACTGAAGCTTTCTTT.

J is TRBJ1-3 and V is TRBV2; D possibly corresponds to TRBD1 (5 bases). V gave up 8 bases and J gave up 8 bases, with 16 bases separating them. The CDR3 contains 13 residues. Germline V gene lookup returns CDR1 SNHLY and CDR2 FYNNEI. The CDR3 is CASLDSPADTIYF. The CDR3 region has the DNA TGTGCCAGCCTCGACAGCCCGGCGGACACCATATATTTT.

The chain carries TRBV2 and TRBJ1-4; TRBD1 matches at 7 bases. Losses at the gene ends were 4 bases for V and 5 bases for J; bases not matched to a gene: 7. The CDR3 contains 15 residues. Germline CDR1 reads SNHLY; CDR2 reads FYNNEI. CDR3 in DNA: TGTGCCAGCAGTGCCGGGACAGCCTCGAATGAAAAACTGTTTTTT. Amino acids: CASSAGTASNEKLFF.